A selection of T cell receptor beta chains follows, all from one sample in a study of CD8 T cells in Susac syndrome. TCRdb reanalysed the immunoSEQ multiplex PCR reads using MiXCR and keeps one entry per CDR3 protein. The sample carries approximately 140,000 distinct CDR3 sequences, about 94% recorded once. Sequenced input: CD8+ T cells from PBMCs. Every receptor here comes from a human donor in good health. Both conserved end residues are part of each CDR3. D genes are given only for firm matches. The size entry is marked missing in some rows and otherwise reads once, few, many or a size class.

>TRBV28|TRBJ2-1|-|-
CASRDVLEQFF
TGTGCCAGCAGGGATGTGTTGGAGCAGTTCTTC
>TRBV19|TRBJ1-2|-|-
CASGGSGEWSNGYTF
TGTGCCAGTGGGGGGTCGGGGGAATGGAGCAATGGCTACACCTTC
>TRBV20-1|TRBJ2-1|TRBD2|-
CSATSRDYSGGEQFF
TGCAGTGCTACAAGCCGGGACTACTCCGGAGGTGAGCAGTTCTTC
>TRBV20-1|TRBJ1-1|-|-
CSLILDVTEAFF
TGCAGTCTAATTCTGGATGTCACTGAAGCTTTCTTT
>TRBV7-8|TRBJ2-1|TRBD2|-
CASSSERLAGDDEQFF
TGTGCCAGCAGCTCTGAGAGACTAGCGGGAGACGATGAGCAGTTCTTC
>TRBV9|TRBJ2-3|TRBD1|-
CASSATGAGDTQYF
TGTGCCAGCTCGGCTACAGGGGCGGGAGATACGCAGTATTTT
>TRBV4-3|TRBJ2-7|TRBD1|-
CASSQWTGNSEQYF
TGCGCCAGCAGCCAATGGACAGGGAATAGCGAGCAGTACTTC
>TRBV28|TRBJ2-7|TRBD2|-
CASSLSRGLAGVYEQYF
TGTGCCAGCAGTTTATCCAGGGGACTAGCGGGAGTGTACGAGCAGTACTTC
>TRBV7-2|TRBJ2-7|-|-
CASSPSWAPYEQYF
TGTGCCAGCAGCCCCAGCTGGGCTCCCTACGAGCAGTACTTC
>TRBV7-9|TRBJ2-7|TRBD1|-
CASSAGQGLYYEQYF
TGTGCCAGCAGCGCTGGACAGGGCCTGTACTACGAGCAGTACTTC
>TRBV7-8|TRBJ1-4|-|-
CASSLAGLLNREKLFF
TGTGCCAGCAGCTTAGCGGGACTTCTAAATAGGGAAAAACTGTTTTTT
>TRBV15|TRBJ2-7|-|-
CATSRERGNEQYF
TGTGCCACCAGCAGAGAAAGGGGGAACGAGCAGTACTTC
>TRBV27|TRBJ2-3|-|-
CASSSSLTDTQYF
TGTGCCAGCAGTTCAAGTCTCACAGATACGCAGTATTTT
>TRBV7-9|TRBJ2-7|TRBD2|-
CASSSTSGGIYEQYF
TGTGCCAGCAGCTCAACTAGCGGAGGAATCTACGAGCAGTACTTC
>TRBV20-1|TRBJ2-1|-|-
CSARDYGGSSYNEQFF
TGCAGTGCTAGAGATTATGGGGGAAGCTCCTACAATGAGCAGTTCTTC
>TRBV25-1|TRBJ1-5|-|-
CASSERGAAGQPQHF
TGTGCCAGCAGTGAGCGAGGGGCAGCCGGGCAGCCCCAGCATTTT
>TRBV24-1|TRBJ2-5|-|-
CATSDLQRETQYF
TGTGCCACCAGTGATCTCCAGAGAGAGACCCAGTACTTC
>TRBV7-8|TRBJ2-5|TRBD1|-
CASSLGRQGADQETQYF
TGTGCCAGCAGCTTAGGGCGACAGGGGGCAGACCAAGAGACCCAGTACTTC
>TRBV12-3/TRBV12-4|TRBJ2-1|-|-
CASSFVGFVRNEQFF
TGTGCCAGCAGTTTCGTGGGCTTCGTTCGGAATGAGCAGTTCTTC
>TRBV5-1|TRBJ1-1|-|-
CASSSTYEAFF
TGCGCCAGCAGCTCTACATATGAAGCTTTCTTT
>TRBV6-2/TRBV6-3|TRBJ2-7|TRBD2|-
CASSSLGGSSYEQYF
TGTGCCAGCAGTTCTCTCGGCGGGAGCTCCTACGAGCAGTACTTC
>TRBV7-9|TRBJ1-1|-|-
CAPEDPGSNTEAFF
TGTGCCCCCGAGGATCCAGGCAGTAACACTGAAGCTTTCTTT
>TRBV29-1|TRBJ2-7|TRBD1|-
CSVARSGTGNEQYF
TGCAGCGTTGCACGCTCCGGGACAGGGAACGAGCAGTACTTC
>TRBV4-1|TRBJ2-3|TRBD1|-
CASSQGTGSITQYF
TGCGCCAGCAGCCAAGGGACAGGGAGTATTACGCAGTATTTT
>TRBV24-1|TRBJ2-2|TRBD2|-
CATSDPLAGATGELFF
TGTGCCACCAGTGATCCCCTGGCGGGAGCCACCGGGGAGCTGTTTTTT
>TRBV29-1|TRBJ2-6|TRBD1|-
CSVVQDRSSGANVLTF
TGCAGCGTTGTTCAGGACAGGAGCTCTGGGGCCAACGTCCTGACTTTC
>TRBV7-6|TRBJ2-7|-|-
CASSLEGGVLHEQYF
TGTGCCAGCAGCTTAGAGGGGGGAGTATTACACGAGCAGTACTTC
>TRBV7-9|TRBJ2-7|-|once
CASSGGRTAYEQYF
TGTGCCAGCAGCGGGGGACGGACAGCCTACGAGCAGTACTTC
>TRBV5-4|TRBJ2-5|TRBD2|-
CASSPTLAAQETQYF
TGTGCCAGCAGCCCGACACTAGCGGCCCAAGAGACCCAGTACTTC
>TRBV20-1|TRBJ2-1|-|-
CSARLGSEQFF
TGCAGTGCAAGACTAGGGAGTGAGCAGTTCTTC
>TRBV4-3|TRBJ2-7|-|-
CASSQGWPETYEQYF
TGCGCCAGCAGCCAAGGGTGGCCAGAAACCTACGAGCAGTACTTC
>TRBV5-1|TRBJ2-7|TRBD2|-
CASSTASGRREQYF
TGCGCCAGCAGTACGGCTAGCGGGAGACGCGAGCAGTACTTC
>TRBV19|TRBJ2-7|-|-
CATAPGTDYEQYF
TGTGCCACCGCTCCCGGGACGGACTACGAGCAGTACTTC
>TRBV12-3/TRBV12-4|TRBJ1-1|-|-
CASSPNTEAFF
TGTGCCAGCAGTCCGAACACTGAAGCTTTCTTT
>TRBV9|TRBJ2-4|TRBD1|once
CASSAGQGINIQYF
TGTGCCAGCAGCGCCGGACAGGGTATAAACATTCAGTACTTC
>TRBV9|TRBJ2-7|TRBD2|-
CASSVAASGAYEQYF
TGTGCCAGCAGCGTAGCGGCTAGCGGGGCCTACGAGCAGTACTTC
>TRBV5-6|TRBJ2-1|TRBD2|-
CASSGGLAGPEQFF
TGTGCCAGCAGCGGGGGACTAGCGGGACCGGAGCAGTTCTTC
>TRBV12-3/TRBV12-4|TRBJ1-1|-|-
CASSHGTLNTEAFF
TGTGCCAGCAGTCACGGTACGCTGAACACTGAAGCTTTCTTT
>TRBV15|TRBJ1-1|TRBD1|-
CATSRDLGQGGLYTEAFF
TGTGCCACCAGCAGAGATCTGGGACAGGGGGGGTTATACACTGAAGCTTTCTTT
>TRBV30|TRBJ1-1|-|-
CAWSVLWNTEAFF
TGTGCCTGGAGTGTACTCTGGAACACTGAAGCTTTCTTT
>TRBV4-2|TRBJ2-1|-|once
CASSQVVMAPPRDEQFF
TGTGCCAGCAGCCAAGTTGTAATGGCTCCCCCGCGGGATGAGCAGTTCTTC
>TRBV7-2|TRBJ2-1|-|-
CASSLALNEQFF
TGTGCCAGCAGCTTAGCGCTGAATGAGCAGTTCTTC
>TRBV27|TRBJ2-7|-|-
CASTGINGEQYF
TGTGCCAGCACGGGGATCAACGGCGAGCAGTACTTC
>TRBV5-6|TRBJ2-7|-|-
CASSLVTRPYEQYF
TGTGCCAGCAGCTTGGTTACACGACCCTACGAGCAGTACTTC
>TRBV10-3|TRBJ2-7|TRBD1|-
CAISEPPGTGDYEQYF
TGTGCCATCAGTGAACCCCCCGGGACAGGGGATTACGAGCAGTACTTC
>TRBV6-2/TRBV6-3|TRBJ1-1|-|-
CASRPSKVDRQNTEAFF
TGTGCCAGCAGACCGTCGAAGGTCGACAGGCAGAACACTGAAGCTTTCTTT
>TRBV20-1|TRBJ2-5|-|once
CSAREGGETQYF
TGCAGTGCTAGAGAGGGTGGAGAGACCCAGTACTTC
>TRBV20-1|TRBJ2-3|TRBD2|-
CSARLTGTTTDTQYF
TGCAGTGCTAGATTAACCGGGACTACCACAGATACGCAGTATTTT
>TRBV5-6|TRBJ2-7|TRBD2|-
CASSLTLGGSTEQYF
TGTGCCAGCAGCTTGACCCTGGGCGGGAGCACCGAGCAGTACTTC
>TRBV30|TRBJ2-1|TRBD2|-
CAWSVAGGEQFF
TGTGCCTGGAGTGTTGCCGGGGGGGAGCAGTTCTTC
>TRBV3-1|TRBJ2-7|-|-
CASSQESTYEQYF
TGTGCCAGCAGCCAAGAATCTACCTACGAGCAGTACTTC
>TRBV20-1|TRBJ2-4|-|-
CSAWEGRGWNIQYF
TGCAGTGCATGGGAGGGCAGGGGATGGAACATTCAGTACTTC
>TRBV30|TRBJ1-1|-|few
CAWSVLVGTEAFF
TGTGCCTGGAGTGTACTCGTGGGCACTGAAGCTTTCTTT